The present TCR beta chain was sequenced within a study of cytomegalovirus exposure and HLA in healthy donors. Study-wide results and limits: In a later analysis, TCR beta V- and J-gene trimming showed a link to a missense DCLRE1C variant. Among immune exposure information, only CMV serostatus was available. In an earlier analysis, in roughly 580 donors, most V segments appeared productive either ~87% or ~30% of the time.

PCR employed 60 Vbeta and 13 Jbeta primers. Assay: immunoSEQ multiplex PCR; the TCRdb copy retains only in-frame clones and omits some. The sample includes approximately 180,000 clones, around 74% of them seen just once. CDR1 and CDR2 (germline): LGHNA, YNFKEQ. Deletions cut 1 base from V and 0 bases from J, with 13 bases between. The CDR3 consists of 17 residues. Concerning this clone: Its target is not known.

Specimen: PBMCs. The origin of this receptor is a male donor in good health and CMV-seronegative. This sequence joins TRBV4-2 and TRBJ2-1, with D uncertain. The CDR3 DNA reads as TGTGCCAGCAGCCAAGTGGTGCTAGTTACCTCCTACAATGAGCAGTTCTTC. This gives the protein CASSQVVLVTSYNEQFF.